These T cell receptor beta chains were read from a single sample in a study of siplizumab effects on memory and regulatory T cells. Repertoires were generated with immunoSEQ multiplex PCR, while TCRdb's copy carries only in-frame clones and drops some. The table has just over 50,000 clones, approximately 97% seen once. Sequencing input: naive CD4+ T cells sorted from blood. These TCRs come from a human donor in good health. Both conserved end residues are part of each CDR3. A D gene is named only where the DNA matches it firmly. Clone size is shown for a subset of rows, as once, few, many or a class of expanded clone.

TRBJ2-3 | TRBD2 | NA | TRBV28 | TGTGCCAGCAGTTTAGCTGGCGGGAGACTAGGTACGCAGTATTTT | CASSLAGGRLGTQYF
TRBJ2-3 | NA | NA | TRBV5-4 | TGTGCCAGCAGCTTGGTTCGGGATAATCGGGATACGCAGTATTTT | CASSLVRDNRDTQYF
TRBJ1-3 | NA | NA | TRBV5-1 | TGCGCCAGCAGCTTGAGTTTGACAGGCACGGGAAACACCATATATTTT | CASSLSLTGTGNTIYF
TRBJ2-2 | NA | NA | TRBV27 | TGTGCCAGCAGAGAAACCGGGGAGCTGTTTTTT | CASRETGELFF
TRBJ2-5 | NA | NA | TRBV7-9 | TGTGCCAGCAGCGAATGGGACGGAGGGGGAGAGACCCAGTACTTC | CASSEWDGGGETQYF
TRBJ1-1 | NA | NA | TRBV28 | TGTGCCAGCAGCAGCTGGGGGATAAGGGCTTTCTTT | CASSSWGIRAFF
TRBJ1-6 | NA | NA | TRBV19 | TGTGCCAGTAGTATAGATCCGGGGAGCAATTCACCCCTCCACTTT | CASSIDPGSNSPLHF
TRBJ1-5 | NA | NA | TRBV19 | TGTGCCAGTGGGACGGTTCTCAATCAGCCCCAGCATTTT | CASGTVLNQPQHF
TRBJ1-2 | TRBD1 | NA | TRBV30 | TGTGCCTGGAGTCTACACCGACGGACAGGGGGACTAAGTGGCTACACCTTC | CAWSLHRRTGGLSGYTF
TRBJ2-7 | NA | NA | TRBV30 | TGTGCCTGGTCTGCCGACCTACTAGTCTCCCGGGAGCAGTACTTC | CAWSADLLVSREQYF
TRBJ2-1 | TRBD2 | NA | TRBV29-1 | TGCAGCGTCGATACTAGCGGGAGAGGTAATGAGCAGTTCTTC | CSVDTSGRGNEQFF
TRBJ2-7 | NA | once | TRBV30 | TGTGCCTGGAGTGTAGCGGTATCCGAGCAGTACTTC | CAWSVAVSEQYF
TRBJ1-5 | TRBD1 | NA | TRBV19 | TGTGCCAGTAGTTTGGACAGGGGGAATCAGCCCCAGCATTTT | CASSLDRGNQPQHF
TRBJ2-2 | NA | NA | TRBV5-4 | TGTGCCAGCAGAATAGGGGACAACCCGAACACCGGGGAGCTGTTTTTT | CASRIGDNPNTGELFF
TRBJ2-1 | NA | NA | TRBV2 | TGTGCCAGCCTACGTCGAGGCGGCTCCTACAATGAGCAGTTCTTC | CASLRRGGSYNEQFF
TRBJ2-1 | NA | NA | TRBV4-3 | TGCGCCAGCAGCCAAGAATGGCAGGGACCCTTGGGAGAGCAGTTCTTC | CASSQEWQGPLGEQFF
TRBJ2-5 | TRBD2 | NA | TRBV5-1 | TGCGCCAGCAGCCCAAGCGGGGGGAACCAAGAGACCCAGTACTTC | CASSPSGGNQETQYF
TRBJ1-1 | NA | NA | TRBV7-2 | TGTGCCAGCAACGAGGACAGAATGAACACTGAAGCTTTCTTT | CASNEDRMNTEAFF
TRBJ2-1 | TRBD1 | NA | TRBV27 | TGTGCCAGCAGTTTACGGGACAGCTCCTACAATGAGCAGTTCTTC | CASSLRDSSYNEQFF
TRBJ2-1 | TRBD2 | NA | TRBV19 | TGTGCCAGTACCATTGGGACCAAGGGGACTAGCGGGAGAATATACAATGAGCAGTTCTTC | CASTIGTKGTSGRIYNEQFF
TRBJ2-7 | TRBD2 | once | TRBV28 | TGTGCCAGCAGAATCGGGGGGGGATACCCCCACGACTACGAGCAGTACTTC | CASRIGGGYPHDYEQYF
TRBJ2-7 | NA | NA | TRBV7-2 | TGTGCCAGCAGCGGGGTCAGGGCATCCTACGAGCAGTACTTC | CASSGVRASYEQYF
TRBJ2-3 | NA | NA | TRBV5-1 | TGCGCCAGCAGCTTGGGAGGAGACACAGATACGCAGTATTTT | CASSLGGDTDTQYF
TRBJ2-5 | TRBD2 | NA | TRBV7-2 | TGTGCCAGCAGCTTAGCTTGGGGGACTAGCCGAGAGACCCAGTACTTC | CASSLAWGTSRETQYF
TRBJ1-1 | TRBD1 | NA | TRBV6-5 | TGTGCCAGCAGCCGCGACAGGGGATCTGAAGCTTTCTTT | CASSRDRGSEAFF
TRBJ2-2 | TRBD2 | NA | TRBV7-9 | TGTGCCAGCAGCTTACCAGGGACTAGCGGGAGGTCGAACACCGGGGAGCTGTTTTTT | CASSLPGTSGRSNTGELFF
TRBJ2-5 | NA | once | TRBV7-9 | TGTGCCAGCAGCTTTCCGGAAAACCTTAAGGAGACCCAGTACTTC | CASSFPENLKETQYF
TRBJ2-3 | NA | once | TRBV4-1 | TGCGCCAGCAGCCGAGACAGGTATGCAGATACGCAGTATTTT | CASSRDRYADTQYF
TRBJ1-2 | TRBD1 | NA | TRBV7-2 | TGTGCCAGCAGCTTAGTCAGGGGGCGCGGGGATGGCTACACCTTC | CASSLVRGRGDGYTF
TRBJ1-2 | NA | NA | TRBV29-1 | TGCAGCGTTTTGGGGGGCTCGGATGGCTACACCTTC | CSVLGGSDGYTF
TRBJ2-2 | NA | NA | TRBV7-3 | TGTGCCAGCAGAACCGGGACCCTCACCGGGGAGCTGTTTTTT | CASRTGTLTGELFF
TRBJ2-7 | NA | NA | TRBV29-1 | TGCAGCGTTGTTACCACATTGGGCTCAAATCAGTACTTC | CSVVTTLGSNQYF
TRBJ1-4 | NA | once | TRBV30 | TGTGCCTCAAGGGAGATAAAGGGGGAAAAACTGTTTTTT | CASREIKGEKLFF
TRBJ2-3 | NA | once | TRBV19 | TGTGCCAGTAGTATAAGGACATTCACAGATACGCAGTATTTT | CASSIRTFTDTQYF
TRBJ2-4 | NA | NA | TRBV18 | TGTGCCAGCTCACCAGCGGGACGACTACTAGCCAAAAACATTCAGTACTTC | CASSPAGRLLAKNIQYF
TRBJ1-5 | NA | NA | TRBV25-1 | TGTGCCAGCAGTGCCGCCAGGGGCCACAATCAGCCCCAGCATTTT | CASSAARGHNQPQHF
TRBJ1-1 | NA | NA | TRBV5-8 | TGTGCCAGCAACGGGGGGTCCCCCCGGACTGAAGCTTTCTTT | CASNGGSPRTEAFF
TRBJ2-1 | NA | NA | TRBV4-1 | TGCGCCAGCAGCCCTGCTTACAATGAGCAGTTCTTC | CASSPAYNEQFF
TRBJ2-7 | NA | NA | TRBV7-9 | TGTGCCAGCAGCTTAGAGGGTTCGTGGGAGCCCTCCTACGAGCAGTACTTC | CASSLEGSWEPSYEQYF
TRBJ2-1 | NA | NA | TRBV15 | TGTGCCACCAGCAGAGATGTTCGGGGTGACAATGAGCAGTTCTTC | CATSRDVRGDNEQFF
TRBJ2-1 | TRBD2 | once | TRBV30 | TGTGCCTCAACCGGGACTAGCGGCCTTGAGCAGTTCTTC | CASTGTSGLEQFF
TRBJ2-7 | TRBD1 | NA | TRBV2 | TGTGCCAGCAGGAACGGAACCGGGACAGGGTTAACCTACGAGCAGTACTTC | CASRNGTGTGLTYEQYF
TRBJ1-1 | NA | NA | TRBV4-1 | TGCGCCAGCAGTCACCCTGTTCGGCGGGTTGAAGCTTTCTTT | CASSHPVRRVEAFF
TRBJ2-3 | NA | NA | TRBV14 | TGCGCCAGCAGCCAAGTGGGACGGAGCACAGATATGCAGTATTTT | CASSQVGRSTDMQYF
TRBJ2-3 | NA | once | TRBV27 | TGTGCCAGCAGTCCCCGGGACTTGAAAAATACGCAGTATTTT | CASSPRDLKNTQYF
TRBJ2-2 | NA | NA | TRBV5-8 | TGTGCCAGCAGCTTGGGTTACGTGAGGGGAGACACCGGGGAGCTGTTTTTT | CASSLGYVRGDTGELFF
TRBJ2-1 | NA | NA | TRBV7-3 | TGTGCCAGCAGCTTAAATCCGGGCGCCTACAATGAGCAGTTCTTC | CASSLNPGAYNEQFF
TRBJ2-5 | TRBD2 | NA | TRBV25-1 | TGTGCCAGCAGTGAATGGGGAGGGGTGGAGACCCAGTACTTC | CASSEWGGVETQYF
TRBJ2-5 | TRBD1 | NA | TRBV19 | TGTGCCAGTAATACGAGGGGGCTGGAGACCCAGTACTTC | CASNTRGLETQYF
TRBJ2-7 | NA | NA | TRBV28 | TGTGCCAGCAGTTTGGGGGGAGCGAGCTCCTACGAGCAGTACTTC | CASSLGGASSYEQYF
TRBJ1-3 | NA | NA | TRBV6-1 | TGTGCCAGCAGGAGGACAGCCGGAAACACCATATATTTT | CASRRTAGNTIYF
TRBJ1-1 | NA | NA | TRBV4-1 | TGCGCCAGCAGCCCCCGAAGGTTCGACACTGAAGCTTTCTTT | CASSPRRFDTEAFF
TRBJ2-1 | TRBD2 | NA | TRBV7-2 | TGTGCCAGCAGCTTAAGGCTAGCGGGTGGGGAGGAGCAGTTCTTC | CASSLRLAGGEEQFF
TRBJ1-1 | NA | NA | TRBV14 | TGTGCCAGCAGCCAAGTTAGGGGGTGGGCTTTCTTT | CASSQVRGWAFF